One and the same sample provided the 24 T cell receptor beta chains below, sequenced in a study of T-cell memory formation after mild COVID-19. One entry per CDR3 protein results from TCRdb running MiXCR on the 5' RACE reads. The profile shows roughly 150,000 distinct CDR3 sequences, less than 25% of them singletons. Sequencing used PBMCs or a T cell subset sorted from them (not recorded which). The receptors originated from an adult woman who had mild COVID-19 (a few samples of this study predate the infection). Cell type and time point are not known.

This clonotype was seen only a few times. This chain connects TRBV20-1 to TRBJ1-2, with a weak D call TRBD1 (5 bases). V lost 4 bases and J 2 bases, leaving 11 bases between the germline ends. The V gene's germline CDR1 is DFQATT and CDR2 SNEGSKA (reference sequence). The CDR3 runs 13 residues. The CDR3 sequence: CSAIGRDNYGYTF. The CDR3 DNA reads as TGCAGTGCTATAGGGAGGGACAACTATGGCTACACCTTC.

In this sample, this clonotype turned up a few times. The chain has TRBV27 and TRBJ2-1; D call uncertain. This CDR3 is built from 13 residues. Germline CDR1 is MNHEY and CDR2 is SMNVEV (reference sequence). V was cut by 3 bases and J by 0 bases, with 3 bases left in between. CDR3 sequence reads: CASSFYSYNEQFF. For the CDR3, the DNA is TGTGCCAGCAGTTTCTACTCCTACAATGAGCAGTTCTTC.

The chain recombines TRBV7-9 with TRBJ2-5; D remains ambiguous. Germline CDR1 is SEHNR and CDR2 is FQNEAQ (reference sequence). The CDR3 has 13 amino acids. V dropped 3 bases and J dropped 2 bases, with 7 bases sitting between them. CDR3 nucleotide sequence: TGTGCCAGCAGCTTGGCAGAACAAGAGACCCAGTACTTC. Protein product: CASSLAEQETQYF.

The sample holds a few counts of this clonotype. This sequence joins TRBV12-3 or TRBV12-4 and TRBJ1-2; D gene uncertain. The CDR3 is made up of 11 amino acids. The V and J ends lost 11 bases and 7 bases respectively, with 14 bases between them. CDR3 residues: CAEGRGAGYTF. The CDR3 DNA sequence: TGTGCCGAAGGACGGGGTGCTGGCTACACCTTC.

Sample share makes this clonotype medium-sized (0.01 to 0.1%). This chain connects TRBV6-1 to TRBJ1-2, with unresolved D. V was shortened by 1 base and J by 4 bases, with 10 bases between the two germline ends. The CDR3 runs to 14 residues. From germline, CDR1 is MNHNS and CDR2 SASEGT. The CDR3 reads CASSEESWLYGYTF. In nucleotides, the CDR3 is TGTGCCAGCAGTGAAGAGAGTTGGCTCTATGGCTACACCTTC.

This clonotype was counted only a few times. The V and J genes are TRBV12-3 or TRBV12-4 and TRBJ1-2, with D tentatively TRBD1 (5 bases). The CDR3 length is 14 residues. Trimming shortened V by 7 bases and J by 1 base, and 13 bases separated the two germline ends. DNA for the CDR3: TGTGCCAGCACTCGGGCAGGGATTAACTATGGCTACACCTTC. Its protein product is CASTRAGINYGYTF.

V and J are TRBV7-9 and TRBJ2-1; D is unclear. Trimming took 4 bases from V and 6 from J, leaving 10 bases between them. Germline CDR1 SEHNR, CDR2 FQNEAQ (reference sequence). The CDR3 loop spans 13 amino acids. CDR3 sequence (DNA): TGTGCCAGCAGCTGGACCTTGGCCAATGAGCAGTTCTTC. Amino acids: CASSWTLANEQFF. Using reference TRBV7-9 and TRBJ2-1 for the parts outside the CDR3, the full variable domain is DTGVSQNPRHKITKRGQNVTFRCDPISEHNRLYWYRQTLGQGPEFLTYFQNEAQLEKSRLLSDRFSAERPKGSFSTLEIQRTEQGDSAMYLCASSWTLANEQFFGPGTRLTVL.

The genes are TRBV7-9 and TRBJ1-1, with D unresolved. The CDR3 length is 15 residues. Germline V gene sequence: CDR1 SEHNR, CDR2 FQNEAQ (reference sequence). V lost 0 bases, J lost 7 bases, and 15 bases lay in between. CDR3 amino acids: CASSLAGSGKDEAFF. The CDR3 DNA reads as TGTGCCAGCAGCTTAGCCGGTTCGGGGAAAGATGAAGCTTTCTTT.

This clonotype came up once. The chain is built from TRBV6-5 and TRBJ2-3, with TRBD1 matching 7 bases. The germline gives CDR1 MNHEY, CDR2 SVGAGI. This CDR3 contains 15 residues. With V trimmed by 2 bases and J by 6 bases, 8 bases remained unmatched. The CDR3 sequence: CASSYGTASRDTQYF. DNA for the CDR3: TGTGCCAGCAGTTACGGGACAGCGAGCAGGGATACGCAGTATTTT.

The J gene is TRBJ2-5, the V gene TRBV3-1, with TRBD2 matching 9 bases. CDR1 is LGHDT, CDR2 YNNKEL, per germline (reference sequence). This CDR3 comprises 15 residues. With 1 base clipped from V and 5 bases from J, the junction kept 5 bases outside the gene matches. CDR3: CASSQVRTSVETQYF. CDR3 bases: TGTGCCAGCAGCCAAGTCCGGACTAGCGTCGAGACCCAGTACTTC.

This clonotype was detected a few times. The V call is TRBV13, the J call TRBJ2-5; D is possibly TRBD2 (5 bases). This CDR3 is 15 amino acids long. The germline V gene has CDR1 PRHDT and CDR2 FYEKMQ (reference sequence). Between the trimmed V and J ends, which lost 5 bases and 2 bases, there was a span of 15 bases. In nucleotides, the CDR3 is TGTGCCAGCAGCCCCCGCGGGCTGAGTCAAGAGACCCAGTACTTC. Protein: CASSPRGLSQETQYF.

This clonotype occurred a few times. V is TRBV15 and J is TRBJ2-3; 8 bases match TRBD1. The CDR3 is 16 amino acids. Trimming cost V 3 bases and J 2 bases; bases outside gene matches: 7. CDR1 LNHNV and CDR2 YYDKDF come from the germline V gene (reference sequence). The chain's CDR3 is CATSSFRGLATDTQYF. CDR3 bases: TGTGCCACCAGCAGTTTCAGGGGGCTTGCCACAGATACGCAGTATTTT.

The chain uses TRBV29-1 and TRBJ2-3; D tentatively reads TRBD1 or TRBD2 (5 bases each). Trimming removed 0 bases at V and 8 bases at J, with 18 bases between. The CDR3 runs to 15 residues. CDR1 and CDR2 from the germline V gene are SQVTM and ANQGSEA. CDR3 in amino acids: CSVEELGSGRGTQYF. DNA for the CDR3: TGCAGCGTTGAAGAGCTCGGAAGCGGAAGGGGTACGCAGTATTTT.

V usage is TRBV12-3 or TRBV12-4 and J usage is TRBJ1-1; D is undetermined. The CDR3 consists of 14 residues. The V end was cut by 5 bases, the J end by 1 base, with 11 bases between. This CDR3 is CASSPPLGNTEAFF. CDR3 in DNA: TGTGCCAGCAGTCCGCCCTTGGGGAACACTGAAGCTTTCTTT.

The chain employs TRBV20-1 and TRBJ2-1, with D unresolved. V gave up 3 bases and J gave up 8 bases, with 11 bases separating them. The CDR3 sequence is 12 residues long. Per the germline V gene, CDR1 is DFQATT and CDR2 is SNEGSKA (reference sequence). CDR3 in amino acids: CSARPSDHEQFF. In DNA form, the CDR3 reads TGCAGTGCTAGGCCATCAGATCATGAGCAGTTCTTC.

Many counts were recorded for this clonotype. The rearrangement links TRBV13 to TRBJ2-3, with 9 positions matching TRBD2. Germline trimming cut 5 bases from V and 4 bases from J; bases unmatched to any gene: 7. The germline CDR1 and CDR2 sequences are PRHDT and FYEKMQ (reference sequence). This CDR3 region has 15 residues. CDR3 residues: CASSLSGGGSDTQYF. The CDR3 nucleotides read TGTGCCAGCAGCCTTAGCGGGGGAGGATCAGATACGCAGTATTTT.

The sample holds a few counts of this clonotype. V and J are TRBV9 and TRBJ2-2, with TRBD2 as a possible D gene (5 bases). CDR1 is SGDLS and CDR2 is YYNGEE in the germline V gene. This CDR3 has 17 amino acids. Trimming stripped 0 bases from V and 4 bases from J, with 16 bases between. The CDR3 loop is CASSVAREAVTTGELFF. In DNA form, the CDR3 reads TGTGCCAGCAGCGTAGCTCGTGAAGCGGTTACCACCGGGGAGCTGTTTTTT.

This clonotype turned up a few times. The chain uses TRBV19 and TRBJ1-1; no firm D call. This CDR3 comprises 13 residues. The germline V gene encodes CDR1 LNHDA and CDR2 SQIVND (reference sequence). V was shortened by 3 bases and J by 6 bases, with 11 bases between the two germline ends. The CDR3 region is CASSISPQAEAFF. Written as DNA, the CDR3 is TGTGCCAGTAGTATTTCCCCTCAGGCTGAAGCTTTCTTT.

The sample holds a few counts of this clonotype. The chain has TRBV29-1 and TRBJ1-2, with TRBD1 as a possible D gene (5 bases). V lost 4 bases to trimming and J lost 4 bases, with 16 bases between them. The CDR3 totals 14 residues. CDR1 is SQVTM and CDR2 is ANQGSEA in the germline V gene. The CDR3 DNA is TGCAGCGTTGCCCGTCCGGGGGATCGCTATGGCTACACCTTC. Translated: CSVARPGDRYGYTF.

The chain joins TRBV12-3 or TRBV12-4 to TRBJ1-1, with D tentatively TRBD1 (5 bases). The CDR3 totals 13 residues. V was cut by 7 bases and J by 6 bases, with 15 bases left in between. This CDR3 reads CASTSQGGAEAFF. CDR3 sequence (DNA): TGTGCCAGCACTTCTCAGGGAGGCGCTGAAGCTTTCTTT.

The chain joins TRBV4-1 to TRBJ2-1; the D call may be TRBD1 or TRBD2 (6 bases each). This CDR3 is built from 16 residues. Trimming cost V 3 bases and J 2 bases, with 14 bases left between them. CDR1 and CDR2 (germline): MGHRA, YSYEKL. CDR3: CASSHPRGAAYNEQFF. DNA of the CDR3: TGCGCCAGCAGCCACCCTAGGGGGGCGGCCTACAATGAGCAGTTCTTC.

The V and J genes are TRBV29-1 and TRBJ1-2, with D possibly TRBD1 on 5 matching bases. CDR3 length equals 13 residues. CDR1 is SQVTM, CDR2 ANQGSEA, per germline. V gave up 7 bases and J gave up 3 bases, with 15 bases separating them. The CDR3 loop is CSAQGLLDYGYTF. CDR3 DNA sequence: TGCAGCGCCCAGGGTTTACTAGACTATGGCTACACCTTC.

The V gene is TRBV20-1, the J gene TRBJ2-7; 7 nucleotides match TRBD1. This CDR3 spans 13 amino acids. In germline, CDR1 is DFQATT, CDR2 SNEGSKA (reference sequence). V lost 0 bases and J lost 6; bases outside the gene matches: 5. The CDR3, as DNA: TGCAGTGCTAGAGAGGCACAGGGGCCCGAGCAGTACTTC. Translation gives CSAREAQGPEQYF.

This clonotype was seen only a few times. The chain recombines TRBV5-1 with TRBJ1-5; the match to TRBD1 covers 7 bases. Germline V CDR1 and CDR2: SGHRS, YFSETQ. The CDR3 is made up of 15 amino acids. V lost 4 bases to trimming and J lost 2 bases; unmatched junction nucleotides: 6. CDR3: CASSPGQLGNQPQHF. The CDR3 DNA sequence: TGCGCCAGCAGCCCGGGACAGTTGGGCAATCAGCCCCAGCATTTT.